Below are 13 T cell receptor beta chains sequenced from a single sample in a study of blood T cell repertoires in COVID-19 (dated by TCRdb to the early 2020s). Library creation used the immunoSEQ multiplex PCR assay. TCRdb obtained this table from immuneACCESS and retained in-frame rearrangements with V and J assigned. These tables miss some clones; where compared with another copy, unresolved V genes account for less than half of the shortfall, and the remainder is unexplained. This sample holds 100,000 to 120,000 clones; approximately 72% were observed only once. The top ten clones comprise just under 20% of the sample. The sequenced sample was peripheral blood. Source of these receptors: a woman in her seventies with acute or convalescent COVID-19.

V is TRBV9 and J is TRBJ1-1; a weak D match, TRBD1 (6 bases). The length of the CDR3 is 14 residues. Between the trimmed V and J ends, which lost 0 bases and 4 bases, there was a span of 10 bases. CDR1 is SGDLS and CDR2 is YYNGEE in the germline V gene. This CDR3 is CASSVGGQSTEAFF. The DNA of the CDR3 is TGTGCCAGCAGCGTAGGCGGACAGAGCACTGAAGCTTTCTTT.

V and J are TRBV5-4 and TRBJ1-6, with no clear D. There are 14 residues in the CDR3. Per germline, CDR1 SGHNT and CDR2 YYREEE (reference sequence). Trimming took 1 base from V and 5 from J, leaving 7 bases between them. The CDR3 loop reads CASSLNRDNSPLHF. The CDR3 DNA reads TGTGCCAGCAGCTTGAACAGAGATAATTCACCCCTCCACTTT. The complete variable domain, with remaining parts taken from reference TRBV5-4 and TRBJ1-6, reads ETGVTQSPTHLIKTRGQQVTLRCSSQSGHNTVSWYQQALGQGPQFIFQYYREEENGRGNFPPRFSGLQFPNYSSELNVNALELDDSALYLCASSLNRDNSPLHFGNGTRLTVT.

This clone was detected a few times. The rearrangement uses TRBV9 and TRBJ1-2, with 8 positions matching TRBD1. V trimming: 3 bases; J trimming: 4 bases; junction bases outside the gene matches: 5. Germline CDR1 and CDR2: SGDLS and YYNGEE. The CDR3 sequence is 14 residues long. This chain's CDR3 is CASSAPDRAYGYTF. The CDR3 nucleotides are TGTGCCAGCAGCGCTCCGGACAGGGCCTATGGCTACACCTTC.

The chain couples TRBV5-8 to TRBJ1-3, with 9 bases matching TRBD1. CDR1 is SGHTS and CDR2 is YDEGEE in the germline V gene. This CDR3 is built from 16 residues. Trimming removed 3 bases from V and 0 bases from J; junction bases left unmatched: 4. Written as DNA, the CDR3 is TGTGCCAGCAGCTCTACAGGGGGCCACTCTGGAAACACCATATATTTT. It specifies CASSSTGGHSGNTIYF. The entire variable domain, with the rest obtained from reference TRBV5-8 and TRBJ1-3, is as follows: EAGVTQSPTHLIKTRGQQATLRCSPISGHTSVYWYQQALGLGLQFLLWYDEGEERNRGNFPPRFSGRQFPNYSSELNVNALELEDSALYLCASSSTGGHSGNTIYFGEGSWLTVV.

This chain uses TRBV6-2 or TRBV6-3 with TRBJ1-2; 9 nucleotides align to TRBD1. This CDR3 region has 16 residues. In germline, CDR1 is MNHEY, CDR2 SVGEGT. The ends lost 0 bases at V and 4 bases at J; junction bases unmatched: 6. CDR3 nucleotides: TGTGCCAGCAGTTACTCGAAGGACAGGGGAGGCTATGGCTACACCTTC. Translation gives CASSYSKDRGGYGYTF.

The gene calls are TRBV9 and TRBJ1-1; 8 bases fit TRBD1. CDR1 and CDR2 (germline): SGDLS, YYNGEE. The CDR3 is 16 residues long. The junction had 4 bases not matched to a gene; V was cut back by 0 bases and J by 0 bases. The CDR3 DNA reads as TGTGCCAGCAGCGTAGGTCCGACAGGGGTGAACACTGAAGCTTTCTTT. Translating gives CASSVGPTGVNTEAFF.

This clone has only a few counts. V and J are TRBV10-3 and TRBJ2-2, with D possibly TRBD1 on 6 matching bases. The V gene's germline CDR1 is ENHRY and CDR2 SYGVKD. Between the trimmed V and J ends, which lost 4 bases and 4 bases, there was a span of 10 bases. This CDR3 region has 14 residues. The CDR3 bases are TGTGCCATCAGTGTTAGCAGGGGCACCGGGGAGCTGTTTTTT. Its translation: CAISVSRGTGELFF.

This rearrangement joins TRBV5-6 to TRBJ1-5; TRBD1 agrees at 10 bases. The CDR3 is 17 amino acids. V lost 4 bases, J lost 7 bases, and 14 bases stayed unmatched. Germline V gene data show CDR1 as SGHDT and CDR2 as YYEEEE. The CDR3 region is CASSVYSGTGARQPQHF. The CDR3 DNA reads as TGTGCCAGCAGCGTATACTCCGGGACAGGGGCTAGGCAGCCCCAGCATTTT.

CDR3 residues: CASTLAGGSYEQYF. The CDR3 DNA reads TGTGCCAGCACACTAGCGGGGGGCTCCTACGAGCAGTACTTC. The chain is built from TRBV7-2 and TRBJ2-7, with TRBD2 identical over 12 bases. The length of the CDR3 is 14 residues. After removal of 7 bases from V and 0 bases from J, the junction contained 1 base not matched to a gene. Germline assignment: CDR1 SGHTA and CDR2 FQGNSA.

V and J are TRBV18 and TRBJ2-1; D remains unclear. V was cut by 2 bases and J by 0 bases, with 8 bases left in between. Germline CDR1 is KGHSH and CDR2 is LQKENI. The CDR3 is 15 amino acids. The CDR3 spells CASSPGQSSYNEQFF. The CDR3 DNA is TGTGCCAGCTCACCAGGTCAGTCCTCCTACAATGAGCAGTTCTTC.

This chain uses TRBV19 with TRBJ1-3; D is possibly TRBD1 (6 bases). The CDR3 totals 13 residues. CDR1 LNHDA and CDR2 SQIVND come from the germline V gene (reference sequence). V dropped 7 bases and J dropped 4 bases, with 11 bases sitting between them. Here the CDR3 reads CASTRTDGNTIYF. In nucleotides, the CDR3 is TGTGCCAGTACCCGGACAGACGGAAACACCATATATTTT.

This chain uses TRBV6-4 with TRBJ1-1; D might be TRBD1 (5 bases). Trimming cost V 8 bases and J 2 bases, with 15 bases left between them. Per germline, CDR1 MRHNA and CDR2 SNTAGT. The CDR3 loop spans 14 amino acids. The CDR3 is CASGGGGINTEAFF. The CDR3 nucleotides read TGTGCCAGCGGGGGGGGTGGCATTAACACTGAAGCTTTCTTT.

The chain employs TRBV5-1 and TRBJ1-6; a weak D match, TRBD1 (5 bases). CDR1 is SGHRS and CDR2 is YFSETQ in the germline V gene. CDR3 length: 13 amino acids. Trimming cost V 3 bases and J 8 bases, with 9 bases left between them. The CDR3 here is CASSSTEYSPLHF. The CDR3 coding sequence is TGCGCCAGCAGCTCGACAGAGTATTCACCCCTCCACTTT.